This T cell receptor (beta chain) stems from a study of blood T cells in healthy people across ages. V lost 10 bases to trimming and J lost 11 bases; unmatched junction nucleotides: 17. This CDR3 contains 15 residues. Germline V lookup: CDR1 SGHDT, CDR2 YYEEEE. PCR was performed a second time for about 7 to 11 cycles using a sample-barcoded 5' primer and a J-beta primer mix. CDR3-containing paired-end reads numbered at least 3 million in each sample. TCRdb recomputed calls from the 5' RACE reads with MiXCR, one row per CDR3 protein. The sample includes about 1.8 million distinct CDR3 sequences, about 50% of them seen just once. This clonotype appeared a few times. Its antigen is undetermined. Whole-study results and caveats: CMV infection status of these donors was not known. Observed TCR beta diversity per million T cells went down as age went up. This fall followed a roughly linear course with age.

PBMCs, at least 7 million per sample, were isolated. The chain joins TRBV5-6 to TRBJ2-5; 13 nucleotides line up with TRBD2. The source is a middle-aged woman in good health. The sample consisted of blood. Written as DNA, the CDR3 is TGTGCCTCCTCACCCAGCGGACTAGCGGGGGCCCGTCAGTACTTC. This codes for CASSPSGLAGARQYF.